The next 28 T cell receptor beta chains were all read from a single sample in a study of graft-versus-host responses after intestinal transplantation. Sequencing was performed with immunoSEQ multiplex PCR; in TCRdb, only in-frame clones are kept and a portion is missing. Here the sample spans approximately 11,000 clones, roughly 31% being singletons. The source material was alloreactive CD4+ T cells from a mixed lymphocyte reaction culture, sampled before transplantation. Described subset: CFSE-low proliferating T cells sorted from roughly 6-day pre-transplant mixed lymphocyte reaction (GvH or HvG direction). The receptors stem from a human patient who was an organ donor for intestinal transplantation.

The chain links TRBV11-2 to TRBJ2-7; D gene uncertain. Germline V gene lookup returns CDR1 SGHAT and CDR2 FQNNGV. Trimming pared 3 bases from V and 3 bases from J, leaving 3 bases between. The CDR3 runs 11 residues. This CDR3 is CASSFRYEQYF. DNA for the CDR3: TGTGCCAGCAGCTTCCGCTACGAGCAGTACTTC.

By share, this clone ranks as medium-sized. This chain uses TRBV4-1 with TRBJ2-3, with TRBD2 matching over 13 bases. There are 15 residues in the CDR3. Germline CDR1 and CDR2: MGHRA and YSYEKL. After removal of 4 bases from V and 4 bases from J, the junction contained 2 bases not matched to a gene. The CDR3 DNA sequence: TGCGCCAGCAGCCCACTAGCGGGGGGGTCAGATACGCAGTATTTT. Amino acid sequence: CASSPLAGGSDTQYF.

This clone has only a few counts. The chain employs TRBV19 and TRBJ1-5; no clear D. V was shortened by 3 bases and J by 0 bases, with 9 bases between the two germline ends. There are 15 residues in the CDR3. The germline V gene encodes CDR1 LNHDA and CDR2 SQIVND (reference sequence). Written as DNA, the CDR3 is TGTGCCAGTAGTATCCGCGGCTATAGCAATCAGCCCCAGCATTTT. It is translated as CASSIRGYSNQPQHF.

The chain recombines TRBV7-3 with TRBJ2-3; D gene ambiguous. V was shortened by 5 bases and J by 6 bases, with 15 bases between the two germline ends. CDR1 SGHTA and CDR2 FQGTGA come from the germline V gene. There are 14 residues in the CDR3. This chain's CDR3 is CASSPNTRLDTQYF. The DNA of the CDR3 is TGTGCCAGCAGCCCCAATACGCGACTGGATACGCAGTATTTT.

This clone is categorized as medium-sized. The chain couples TRBV11-2 to TRBJ1-3; TRBD1 matches 8 bases. CDR3 size: 14 residues. Germline CDR1 and CDR2: SGHAT and FQNNGV. V lost 3 bases, J lost 10 bases, and 8 bases stayed unmatched. The CDR3 region is CASSLDRVAWTIYF. CDR3 DNA sequence: TGTGCCAGCAGCTTGGACAGGGTGGCGTGGACCATATATTTT.

The chain combines TRBV19 with TRBJ2-5; TRBD1 is a possible D gene (5 bases). The length of the CDR3 is 15 residues. The V gene lost 9 bases and the J gene lost 5 bases, with 22 bases spanning the gap. The V gene's germline CDR1 is LNHDA and CDR2 SQIVND (reference sequence). CDR3 amino acids: CASLVRAFYVETQYF. The CDR3 DNA sequence: TGTGCCAGCCTAGTCAGGGCCTTTTACGTGGAGACCCAGTACTTC.

Sample share makes this clone medium-sized. The chain couples TRBV11-2 to TRBJ1-3; perhaps TRBD1 as D (5 bases). Germline-derived CDR1 and CDR2 are SGHAT and FQNNGV. The V and J ends lost 5 bases and 7 bases respectively, with 15 bases between them. This CDR3 spans 14 amino acids. DNA for the CDR3: TGTGCCAGCAGCCCCGGGGGGTCAAGGAACACCATATATTTT. Protein product: CASSPGGSRNTIYF. The whole variable domain, remainder taken from reference TRBV11-2 and TRBJ1-3, is EAGVAQSPRYKIIEKRQSVAFWCNPISGHATLYWYQQILGQGPKLLIQFQNNGVVDDSQLPKDRFSAERLKGVDSTLKIQPAKLEDSAVYLCASSPGGSRNTIYFGEGSWLTVV.

This chain joins TRBV7-2 and TRBJ2-2; TRBD2 agrees at 10 bases. CDR3 length: 17 residues. V was pared by 3 bases and J by 5 bases, with 9 bases of the junction left unmatched. The germline V gene encodes CDR1 SGHTA and CDR2 FQGNSA. The CDR3 DNA follows: TGTGCCAGCAGCTTGGTACTAGCGGGGAGTTATACCGGGGAGCTGTTTTTT. Translating gives CASSLVLAGSYTGELFF.

This clone is labeled medium-sized. J is TRBJ2-7 and V is TRBV6-5, with D perhaps TRBD2 (5 bases). Germline CDR1 MNHEY, CDR2 SVGAGI. The germline V and J ends were trimmed by 6 bases and 3 bases, with 15 bases remaining between them. The length of the CDR3 is 14 residues. For the CDR3, the DNA is TGTGCCAGCAGCCGTCCCCACGCGGGCTACGAGCAGTACTTC. It encodes CASSRPHAGYEQYF.

This clone counts as medium-sized. V usage is TRBV4-3 and J usage is TRBJ2-2; D may be TRBD2 (5 bases). There are 14 residues in the CDR3. Germline values: CDR1 LGHNA, CDR2 YSLEER. V was pared by 3 bases and J by 4 bases, with 9 bases between. This CDR3 reads CASSQSGSTGELFF. The CDR3 nucleotides read TGCGCCAGCAGCCAGTCGGGGTCCACCGGGGAGCTGTTTTTT.

The rearrangement uses TRBV7-2 and TRBJ1-2; D perhaps matches TRBD1 (6 bases). Germline V CDR1 and CDR2: SGHTA, FQGNSA. The CDR3 is made up of 13 amino acids. The germline V and J ends were trimmed by 4 bases and 5 bases, with 11 bases remaining between them. The CDR3 DNA follows: TGTGCCAGCAGCTCCGGACAGAGATATGGCTACACCTTC. It encodes CASSSGQRYGYTF.

This clone is deemed medium-sized. This sequence joins TRBV6-5 and TRBJ1-2, with 7 bases fitting TRBD1. The CDR3 totals 15 residues. V lost 0 bases and J lost 2; bases outside the gene matches: 3. Germline lookup yields CDR1 MNHEY and CDR2 SVGAGI. CDR3 sequence: CASSYSTGQNYGYTF. CDR3 nucleotides: TGTGCCAGCAGTTACTCGACGGGACAGAACTATGGCTACACCTTC.

In its sample, this clone ranks as medium-sized (0.01 to 0.1%). The chain carries TRBV19 and TRBJ1-1, with 7 bases fitting TRBD1. The CDR3 consists of 14 residues. Germline CDR1 reads LNHDA; CDR2 reads SQIVND (reference sequence). V trimming: 3 bases; J trimming: 2 bases; junction bases outside the gene matches: 3. CDR3 nucleotide sequence: TGTGCCAGTAGTATCGGGACAGTTAACACTGAAGCTTTCTTT. Its protein is CASSIGTVNTEAFF.

As for this clone: Other DNA sequences in the sample encode the same CDR3. V and J are TRBV7-9 and TRBJ1-6; D gene ambiguous. The CDR3 is made up of 13 amino acids. Trimming left V 2 bases short and J 9 bases short, with 8 bases between. Germline values: CDR1 SEHNR, CDR2 FQNEAQ (reference sequence). The CDR3 reads CASSLLIGSPLHF. The CDR3 nucleotides are TGTGCCAGCAGCTTACTCATCGGTTCACCCCTCCACTTT.

This clone was detected only a few times. This may stem from a read error, because a much larger clone lies one nucleotide away. V gene TRBV4-2 combines with J gene TRBJ1-4, with D perhaps TRBD1 (5 bases). Trimming cost V 2 bases and J 8 bases, with 21 bases left between them. Germline V gene sequence: CDR1 LGHNA, CDR2 YNFKEQ. This CDR3 is built from 17 residues. CDR3 DNA sequence: TGTGCCAGCAGCCAATTGGGGGGTACCGGGCGACCCGAAAAACTGTTTTTT. Translating it yields CASSQLGGTGRPEKLFF.

Within the sample, this clone is medium-sized. The chain has TRBV19 and TRBJ2-4; 9 positions agree with TRBD2. The CDR3 consists of 16 residues. Germline CDR1 LNHDA, CDR2 SQIVND (reference sequence). V lost 1 base, J lost 6 bases, and 7 bases stayed unmatched. The CDR3 region has the DNA TGTGCCAGTAGTATAGGAGTAGCGGGGGCCTTAAACATTCAGTACTTC. As protein: CASSIGVAGALNIQYF. The full variable domain, with the rest looked up from reference TRBV19 and TRBJ2-4, is DGGITQSPKYLFRKEGQNVTLSCEQNLNHDAMYWYRQDPGQGLRLIYYSQIVNDFQKGDIAEGYSVSREKKESFPLTVTSAQKNPTAFYLCASSIGVAGALNIQYFGAGTRLSVL.

The chain recombines TRBV4-1 with TRBJ1-1, with 7 positions matching TRBD1. The CDR3 runs to 16 residues. V shed 3 bases and J 0 bases; nucleotides not matched to a gene: 7. Germline CDR1 is MGHRA and CDR2 is YSYEKL. CDR3 DNA sequence: TGCGCCAGCAGCCAGGAAGGGGGCAGATTGAACACTGAAGCTTTCTTT. As protein: CASSQEGGRLNTEAFF.

The chain combines TRBV28 with TRBJ1-6; D is undetermined. Germline-derived CDR1 and CDR2 are MDHEN and SYDVKM. V was pared by 2 bases and J by 7 bases, with 3 bases between. The CDR3 sequence is 12 residues long. CDR3 residues: CASSLQNSPLHF. The CDR3 DNA sequence: TGTGCCAGCAGTTTACAGAATTCACCCCTCCACTTT.

The sample holds a few counts of this clone. The chain recombines TRBV4-3 with TRBJ1-6; maybe TRBD1 (6 bases). The germline CDR1 and CDR2 sequences are LGHNA and YSLEER. The CDR3 contains 16 residues. Trimming left V 0 bases short and J 7 bases short, with 13 bases between. CDR3 DNA sequence: TGCGCCAGCAGCCAAGATGGGGGCGCCCTCAATTCACCCCTCCACTTT. This encodes CASSQDGGALNSPLHF.

The chain joins TRBV5-1 to TRBJ2-7, with 9 bases that match TRBD1. Germline V CDR1 and CDR2: SGHRS, YFSETQ. The CDR3 has 14 amino acids. After removal of 3 bases from V and 2 bases from J, the junction contained 3 bases not matched to a gene. The CDR3 nucleotides read TGCGCCAGCAGCTCCGGGACAGGGACCTACGAGCAGTACTTC. As protein: CASSSGTGTYEQYF. The variable domain in full, completed from reference TRBV5-1 and TRBJ2-7, reads KAGVTQTPRYLIKTRGQQVTLSCSPISGHRSVSWYQQTPGQGLQFLFEYFSETQRNKGNFPGRFSGRQFSNSRSEMNVSTLELGDSALYLCASSSGTGTYEQYFGPGTRLTVT.

The V call is TRBV18, the J call TRBJ2-6; no clear D. Germline V gives CDR1 KGHSH, CDR2 LQKENI. Trimming shortened V by 3 bases and J by 0 bases, and 9 bases separated the two germline ends. CDR3 length: 16 residues. The CDR3 is CASSPYRDSGANVLTF. In DNA, the CDR3 is TGTGCCAGCTCACCCTACCGAGACTCTGGGGCCAACGTCCTGACTTTC.

The CDR3 is CASRLAGGSALQFF. In DNA, the CDR3 is TGTGCCAGCAGGTTAGCGGGGGGCTCGGCTCTGCAGTTCTTC. This chain joins TRBV6-1 and TRBJ2-1, with 10 nucleotides matching TRBD2. This CDR3 is 14 amino acids long. The germline V gene encodes CDR1 MNHNS and CDR2 SASEGT. V dropped 6 bases and J dropped 12; count of bases not matched to a gene: 11.

This clone was seen only a few times. This sequence joins TRBV10-2 and TRBJ2-7, with TRBD2 identical over 8 bases. V lost 3 bases to trimming and J lost 1 base; unmatched junction nucleotides: 11. The CDR3 is made up of 17 amino acids. Germline V gives CDR1 WSHSY, CDR2 SAAADI. The CDR3 DNA reads as TGCGCCAGCAGTGACCCATGGCTAGCGGGCCAGTCCTACGAGCAGTACTTC. Translated: CASSDPWLAGQSYEQYF.

This sequence joins TRBV9 and TRBJ1-2, with a tentative D call TRBD1 (6 bases). V lost 4 bases and J 7 bases, leaving 14 bases between the germline ends. Germline CDR1 reads SGDLS; CDR2 reads YYNGEE. CDR3 length: 13 residues. The CDR3 region is CASSPGQLFGYTF. Written as DNA, the CDR3 is TGTGCCAGCAGCCCCGGACAGCTGTTTGGCTACACCTTC.

This clone occurred a few times. The CDR3 nucleotides are TGTGCTAGTGGTCCGGGACAGGGGTCGCCGAGCTACACCTTC. Protein: CASGPGQGSPSYTF. V gene TRBV12-5 combines with J gene TRBJ1-2; 10 bases fit TRBD1. Germline trimming cut 5 bases from V and 9 bases from J; bases unmatched to any gene: 9. The CDR3 loop spans 14 amino acids. Germline V gives CDR1 LGHNT, CDR2 FRNRAP.

V gene TRBV5-1 combines with J gene TRBJ1-4; no reliable D call. The CDR3 covers 15 residues. V was shortened by 4 bases and J by 7 bases, with 17 bases between the two germline ends. Germline values: CDR1 SGHRS, CDR2 YFSETQ. The CDR3 DNA reads TGCGCCAGCAGCGAAACTCCGGCAGGTAGTGAAAAACTGTTTTTT. Protein sequence: CASSETPAGSEKLFF.

By its share, this clone is medium-sized. This sequence joins TRBV6-1 and TRBJ1-3, with 9 bases aligning to TRBD1. From germline, CDR1 is MNHNS and CDR2 SASEGT. The length of the CDR3 is 15 residues. J lost 6 bases, V lost 5 bases, and 8 bases had no gene match. The CDR3 DNA sequence: TGTGCCAGCAGTACCGACAGGGGGTTGGCAAACACCATATATTTT. As protein: CASSTDRGLANTIYF.

A note on this clone: No conserved phenylalanine or tryptophan is present at the end of the CDR3, so a read error is the likely explanation. It is unclear where the CDR3 begins or ends on the DNA, so no DNA is shown, and the CDR3 is as TCRdb lists it. The V gene is TRBV6-5, the J gene TRBJ2-7; the D segment call TRBD1 is taken from the table without a DNA check. Germline assignment: CDR1 MNHEY and CDR2 SVGAGI. The CDR3 spans 12 amino acids, including both terminal residues. Here the CDR3 reads CASSYSGQGALI.